Listed here are 15 T cell receptor beta chains from one sample, sequenced in a study of blood T cell repertoires in COVID-19. Generated by immunoSEQ multiplex PCR, the TCRdb table keeps only in-frame clones and is missing some. This sample has about 14,000 clones, with roughly 73% found just once. Source material: peripheral blood. These receptors all come from a boy younger than 10 with active or convalescent COVID-19.

The gene calls are TRBV19 and TRBJ2-1; D possibly corresponds to TRBD1 (7 bases). Trimming left V 1 base short and J 7 bases short, with 14 bases between. This CDR3 comprises 15 residues. The germline CDR1 and CDR2 sequences are LNHDA and SQIVND (reference sequence). The CDR3 DNA follows: TGTGCCAGTAGTATAGTGGAGGGACAGTTGAATGAGCAGTTCTTC. Translation gives CASSIVEGQLNEQFF.

The chain uses TRBV28 and TRBJ1-1; D gene ambiguous. Germline-derived CDR1 and CDR2 are MDHEN and SYDVKM. This CDR3 is 14 amino acids long. Between the trimmed V and J ends, which lost 6 bases and 3 bases, there was a span of 14 bases. The CDR3 protein is CASSPGGRDTEAFF. CDR3 bases: TGTGCCAGCAGCCCCGGCGGCCGGGACACTGAAGCTTTCTTT.

V is TRBV29-1 and J is TRBJ2-5; D remains ambiguous. V was clipped by 1 base and J by 2 bases, with 5 bases between them. This CDR3 is 12 amino acids long. Germline-derived CDR1 and CDR2 are SQVTM and ANQGSEA. CDR3 nucleotide sequence: TGCAGCGTTGAAGGCGAACAAGAGACCCAGTACTTC. Its translation: CSVEGEQETQYF.

The chain links TRBV12-1 to TRBJ2-3; TRBD2, the table's D call, lacks a check against the DNA. TRBV12-1 is reported as a pseudogene. The CDR3 has 15 amino acids. The CDR3 DNA reads as TGTGCCAGCAGCTCTGGCGGGGGCCTCACAGATACGCAGTATTTT. As protein: CASSSGGGLTDTQYF.

V usage is TRBV5-1 and J usage is TRBJ2-3, with D unresolved. V was cut by 4 bases and J by 0 bases, with 6 bases left in between. Germline V gene lookup returns CDR1 SGHRS and CDR2 YFSETQ. This CDR3 is 13 amino acids long. The CDR3 loop is CASSRRSTDTQYF. DNA for the CDR3: TGCGCCAGCAGCCGGCGGAGCACAGATACGCAGTATTTT.

This clone occurred a few times. V is TRBV28 and J is TRBJ1-5; no reliable D call. Germline V gene sequence: CDR1 MDHEN, CDR2 SYDVKM. Trimming left V 4 bases short and J 4 bases short, with 14 bases between. CDR3 size: 15 residues. The CDR3 nucleotides are TGTGCCAGCAGTTACTCGGCCGGGAGGAATCAGCCCCAGCATTTT. As protein: CASSYSAGRNQPQHF.

The V and J genes are TRBV2 and TRBJ1-3; TRBD1 is a possible D gene (6 bases). The CDR3 covers 16 residues. Germline CDR1 is SNHLY and CDR2 is FYNNEI. Trimming cost V 2 bases and J 0 bases, with 11 bases left between them. CDR3 in DNA: TGTGCCAGCAGTGAACCGACAGGACTCTCTGGAAACACCATATATTTT. This sequence encodes CASSEPTGLSGNTIYF.

J is TRBJ1-2 and V is TRBV2; 7 bases agree with TRBD1. The CDR3 sequence is 13 residues long. The trim removed 5 bases at V and 6 bases at J, leaving 6 bases unmatched. The V gene's germline CDR1 is SNHLY and CDR2 FYNNEI. CDR3 nucleotide sequence: TGTGCCAGCAGTAGGGGACAGCCGGATGGCTACACCTTC. It is translated as CASSRGQPDGYTF. The full variable domain, with the rest looked up from reference TRBV2 and TRBJ1-2, is EPEVTQTPSHQVTQMGQEVILRCVPISNHLYFYWYRQILGQKVEFLVSFYNNEISEKSEIFDDQFSVERPDGSNFTLKIRSTKLEDSAMYFCASSRGQPDGYTFGSGTRLTVV.

The chain joins TRBV5-1 to TRBJ2-1, with 7 nucleotides matching TRBD1. This CDR3 contains 13 residues. The V segment lost 5 bases and the J segment 5 bases; nucleotides outside the gene matches: 4. Germline CDR1 reads SGHRS; CDR2 reads YFSETQ. CDR3 sequence reads: CASRSTGDNEQFF. The CDR3 DNA reads TGCGCCAGCAGGTCTACAGGGGACAATGAGCAGTTCTTC.

The V and J genes are TRBV11-2 and TRBJ1-1; D remains ambiguous. V lost 3 bases to trimming and J lost 0 bases, with 11 bases between them. CDR3 length: 15 amino acids. Germline V gives CDR1 SGHAT, CDR2 FQNNGV. The CDR3 bases are TGTGCCAGCAGCTTTGGAGCGTTAATGAACACTGAAGCTTTCTTT. Protein sequence: CASSFGALMNTEAFF.

The chain has TRBV5-1 and TRBJ1-1, with D unclear. Per the germline V gene, CDR1 is SGHRS and CDR2 is YFSETQ. With 5 bases removed from V and 1 base from J, the gap between germline ends came to 15 bases. The CDR3 has 15 amino acids. The CDR3 nucleotides read TGCGCCAGCAGGCGAGGGTCTTACGCGAACACTGAAGCTTTCTTT. Protein sequence: CASRRGSYANTEAFF.

The rearrangement joins TRBV6-5 to TRBJ2-7; D perhaps matches TRBD1 (6 bases). The germline V gene encodes CDR1 MNHEY and CDR2 SVGAGI. The CDR3 is 15 amino acids. V was clipped by 3 bases and J by 0 bases, with 12 bases between them. The CDR3 protein is CASSYGGHYSYEQYF. The CDR3 DNA sequence: TGTGCCAGCAGTTATGGGGGCCATTACTCCTACGAGCAGTACTTC.

The chain is built from TRBV4-3 and TRBJ2-3; 9 positions match TRBD2. Germline CDR1 is LGHNA and CDR2 is YSLEER. The CDR3 is 17 amino acids. The ends lost 3 bases at V and 4 bases at J; junction bases unmatched: 11. The CDR3 region has the DNA TGCGCCAGCAGCCATACCCCGGGACTAGCCCCCCCAGATACGCAGTATTTT. It yields the protein CASSHTPGLAPPDTQYF.

CDR3 region: CASSLLSGGTGNTIYF. CDR3 coding DNA: TGTGCCAGCAGCCTCCTATCGGGGGGGACTGGAAACACCATATATTTT. The chain couples TRBV5-6 to TRBJ1-3; D perhaps matches TRBD1 (5 bases). The germline V gene has CDR1 SGHDT and CDR2 YYEEEE. Trimming removed 4 bases from V and 2 bases from J, with 16 bases in between. This CDR3 spans 16 amino acids.

The chain links TRBV5-1 to TRBJ1-1, with 8 bases aligning to TRBD1. Unmatched junction bases numbered 5, after V lost 3 bases and J lost 1 base. CDR1 and CDR2 from the germline V gene are SGHRS and YFSETQ. The CDR3 has 15 residues. The CDR3, as DNA: TGCGCCAGCAGCTGGGACAGGCCACAGAACACTGAAGCTTTCTTT. The encoded protein is CASSWDRPQNTEAFF. Supplemented by reference TRBV5-1 and TRBJ1-1, the full variable domain reads KAGVTQTPRYLIKTRGQQVTLSCSPISGHRSVSWYQQTPGQGLQFLFEYFSETQRNKGNFPGRFSGRQFSNSRSEMNVSTLELGDSALYLCASSWDRPQNTEAFFGQGTRLTVV.